This T cell receptor (beta chain) was sequenced during a study of blood T cell repertoires in COVID-19. The wider study: Samples representing acute and convalescent COVID-19 were sourced from the United States, Italy and Spain. The cDNA or gDNA used as material had been derived from T cells, B-cell-depleted T cells, or PBMCs.

The CDR3 loop spans 14 amino acids. V was clipped by 5 bases and J by 4 bases, with 11 bases between them. CDR1 and CDR2 from the germline V gene are MNHEY and SMNVEV (reference sequence). The sample holds many counts of this clone. Per the study methods: Estimation of nucleated cell counts relied on the amplification of reference gene primers. The table came from immunoSEQ multiplex PCR; TCRdb's copy has only in-frame clones and leaves some out. That table is the source of V, J and clone size, and D and trimming were worked out from the DNA. The data show about 250,000 clones, with around four fifths seen just once and 4.5% to 7% held by the top ten.

The clonotype was recovered from a man older than 75 with acute or convalescent COVID-19. This chain links TRBV27 with TRBJ2-2; D may be TRBD1 (6 bases). The source material was peripheral blood. The CDR3 is CASSLDSFTGELFF. The CDR3 DNA sequence: TGTGCCAGCAGTCTGGACAGTTTCACCGGGGAGCTGTTTTTT.